The present TCR beta chain was sequenced within a study of blood T cell repertoires in COVID-19. Assay used: immunoSEQ multiplex PCR; TCRdb lists only in-frame clones, some missing. The profile shows some 370,000 clones, around 92% of them singletons. The length of the CDR3 is 15 residues. After removal of 4 bases from V and 4 bases from J, the junction contained 8 bases not matched to a gene. Germline-derived CDR1 and CDR2 are LNHDA and SQIVND (reference sequence). The V and J genes are TRBV19 and TRBJ2-5; 8 nucleotides line up with TRBD1. This TCR was sampled from a man aged 40-49 years with acute or convalescent COVID-19. The sample consisted of peripheral blood. CDR3 sequence reads: CASSRDRSSPETQYF. The CDR3 nucleotides are TGTGCCAGTAGTAGGGACAGGAGTTCCCCAGAGACCCAGTACTTC.